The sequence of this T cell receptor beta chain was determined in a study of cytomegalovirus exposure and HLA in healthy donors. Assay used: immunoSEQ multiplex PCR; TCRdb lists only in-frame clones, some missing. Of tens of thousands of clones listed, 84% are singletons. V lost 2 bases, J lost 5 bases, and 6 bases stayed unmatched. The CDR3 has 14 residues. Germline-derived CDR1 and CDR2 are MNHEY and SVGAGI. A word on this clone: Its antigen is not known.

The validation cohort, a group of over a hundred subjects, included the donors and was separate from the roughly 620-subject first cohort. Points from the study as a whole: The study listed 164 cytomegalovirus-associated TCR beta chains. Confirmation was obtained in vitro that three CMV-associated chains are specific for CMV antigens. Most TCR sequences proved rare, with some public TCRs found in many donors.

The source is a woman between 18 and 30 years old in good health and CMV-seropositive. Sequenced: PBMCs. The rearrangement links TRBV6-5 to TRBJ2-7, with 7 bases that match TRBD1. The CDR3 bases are TGTGCCAGCAGTTACGCCAGGGGGTCCCACGAGCAGTACTTC. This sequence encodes CASSYARGSHEQYF.